This note documents a single TCR beta chain sequence. Its antigen remains unidentified. Germline V gene data show CDR1 as SGHTA and CDR2 as FQGNSA. V lost 5 bases and J lost 4; bases outside the gene matches: 7. This CDR3 is built from 14 residues. The data belong to a study of shared clonotypes between healthy human individuals. Whole-study results and caveats: A few donors shared approximately 5% of their naive CD4 clonotypes.

The table came from immunoSEQ multiplex PCR; TCRdb's copy has only in-frame clones and leaves some out. This sample carries over 2 million clones, roughly 92% of them seen once, and the ten largest clones take 0.37%. Partitioning of CD4+ cells yielded a CD45RA+ naive subset and a CD45RA-negative memory subset. The sequence was collected from a man between 18 and 29 years old in good health. Some clones in this sample may be carry-over from other donors' samples. The sequenced sample was naive CD4+ T cells from PBMCs. As to subset: CD45RA+ positively selected. The rearrangement uses TRBV7-2 and TRBJ1-2; 7 positions match TRBD1. The CDR3: CASSRDSRVYGYTF. The CDR3 DNA sequence: TGTGCCAGCAGCCGGGACAGTAGGGTCTATGGCTACACCTTC.